This T cell receptor beta chain comes out of a study of T cells in localized non-small cell lung cancer. Study-wide findings and caveats: A denser population of T cells in blood accompanied longer overall survival. Turning up in adjacent lung were a median roughly 50 of the top 100 tumor clones. Because only a single region of the tumor was sequenced, heterogeneity remains possible.

Some clones are missing from TCRdb's copy, which holds only in-frame ones; the method was immunoSEQ multiplex PCR. The sample has roughly 16,000 clones, approximately 80% seen once. In regard to this clone: Its antigen is not known.

Trimming stripped 4 bases from V and 2 bases from J, with 20 bases between. The CDR3 runs to 17 residues. Germline lookup yields CDR1 SGDLS and CDR2 YYNGEE. Sample: peripheral blood, taken before any cancer treatment. The V and J genes are TRBV9 and TRBJ2-3, with D possibly being TRBD1 (5 bases). The receptor comes from a male donor older than 55 with stage I lung adenocarcinoma. The CDR3: CASSTLRGRALTDTQYF. The DNA for the CDR3 is TGTGCCAGCAGCACGCTAAGGGGCAGGGCGCTCACAGATACGCAGTATTTT.